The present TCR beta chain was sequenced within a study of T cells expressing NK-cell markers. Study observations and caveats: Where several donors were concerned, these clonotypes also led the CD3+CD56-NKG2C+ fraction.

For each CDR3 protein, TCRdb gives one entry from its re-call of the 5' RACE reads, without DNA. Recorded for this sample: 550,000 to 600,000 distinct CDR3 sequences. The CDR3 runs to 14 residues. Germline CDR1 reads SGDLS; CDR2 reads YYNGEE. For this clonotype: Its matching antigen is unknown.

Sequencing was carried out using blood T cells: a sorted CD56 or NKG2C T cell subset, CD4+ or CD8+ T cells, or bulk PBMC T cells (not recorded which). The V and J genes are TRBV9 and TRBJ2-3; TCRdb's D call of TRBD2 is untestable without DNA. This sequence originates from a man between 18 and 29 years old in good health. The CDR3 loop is CANGLAGVGDTQYF.